The 29 T cell receptor beta chains reported below all come from one sample, sequenced in a study of blood T cells in healthy people across ages. Combining a sample-barcoded 5' primer with a J-beta primer mix, a second PCR ran for roughly 6 to 12 cycles. TCRdb reanalysed the 5' RACE reads using MiXCR and keeps one entry per CDR3 protein. The profile shows around 800,000 distinct CDR3 sequences, roughly 44% of them singletons. Material for sequencing was blood. These receptors all come from a man aged 55-75 years in good health.

The chain combines TRBV3-1 with TRBJ2-1; 11 bases are a match to TRBD2. The CDR3 is 14 residues long. The V gene's germline CDR1 is LGHDT and CDR2 YNNKEL (reference sequence). The V and J ends lost 3 bases and 12 bases, in that order; junction bases with no gene match: 7. This CDR3 is CASSHSGGDLLQFF. CDR3 in DNA: TGTGCCAGCAGCCATAGCGGGGGGGATCTGTTGCAGTTCTTC.

This clonotype turned up a few times. The chain recombines TRBV6-2 or TRBV6-3 with TRBJ2-1, with TRBD2 identical over 9 bases. The length of the CDR3 is 16 residues. J lost 7 bases, V lost 4 bases, and 11 bases had no gene match. The germline V gene encodes CDR1 MNHEY and CDR2 SVGEGT. CDR3 nucleotides: TGTGCCAGCAGTTGCCGCGCGGGGGGGCCGAGAAATGAGCAGTTCTTC. This gives the protein CASSCRAGGPRNEQFF.

This clonotype was observed a handful of times. The chain joins TRBV6-6 to TRBJ2-5; 9 bases fit TRBD2. The closer fit of TRBJ2-7 to the DNA end suggests the J call may be wrong. In germline, CDR1 is MNHNY, CDR2 SVGAGI (reference sequence). The CDR3 runs to 14 residues. CDR3 region: CASSYSGGNYEQYF. The CDR3, as DNA: TGTGCCAGCAGTTACAGCGGGGGGAATTACGAGCAGTACTTC.

The V call is TRBV7-9, the J call TRBJ1-2; possibly TRBD1 for D (6 bases). Germline values: CDR1 SEHNR, CDR2 FQNEAQ (reference sequence). Trimming shortened V by 2 bases and J by 4 bases, and 14 bases separated the two germline ends. The CDR3 has 15 residues. The CDR3 coding sequence is TGTGCCAGCAGCTTAACTTCGACAGGACTCTATGGCTACACCTTC. It is translated as CASSLTSTGLYGYTF.

CDR3 amino acids: CASSLRYGTSGNNEQFF. The DNA of the CDR3 is TGTGCCAGCAGCCTCCGCTACGGGACTAGCGGCAACAATGAGCAGTTCTTC. The chain links TRBV7-8 to TRBJ2-1; 11 bases map to TRBD2. After removal of 5 bases from V and 5 bases from J, the junction contained 11 bases not matched to a gene. Germline lookup yields CDR1 SGHVS and CDR2 FQNEAQ. This CDR3 has 17 amino acids.

V and J are TRBV7-9 and TRBJ2-7, with 11 bases matching TRBD1. V was pared by 5 bases and J by 5 bases, with 14 bases of the junction left unmatched. CDR3 size: 17 residues. Germline CDR1 and CDR2: SEHNR and FQNEAQ (reference sequence). CDR3 in amino acids: CASSPYGTGGFIDEQYF. The CDR3 DNA reads as TGTGCCAGCAGCCCCTACGGGACAGGGGGTTTTATCGACGAGCAGTACTTC.

The rearrangement joins TRBV2 to TRBJ1-5; maybe TRBD1 (6 bases). The CDR3 totals 15 residues. Trimming left V 8 bases short and J 3 bases short, with 17 bases between. Per germline, CDR1 SNHLY and CDR2 FYNNEI. The CDR3 region is CASRGWTENNQPQHF. The CDR3 region has the DNA TGTGCCAGCCGGGGGTGGACAGAAAACAATCAGCCCCAGCATTTT. The whole variable domain, filled in from reference TRBV2 and TRBJ1-5, reads EPEVTQTPSHQVTQMGQEVILRCVPISNHLYFYWYRQILGQKVEFLVSFYNNEISEKSEIFDDQFSVERPDGSNFTLKIRSTKLEDSAMYFCASRGWTENNQPQHFGDGTRLSIL.

This clonotype was seen only a few times. This chain connects TRBV4-3 to TRBJ1-2; no reliable D call. V shed 0 bases and J shed 4 bases, with 12 bases lying between them. CDR3 length equals 15 residues. Looked up from germline, CDR1 is LGHNA and CDR2 is YSLEER. This CDR3 reads CASSQEARFGYGYTF. The CDR3 bases are TGCGCCAGCAGCCAAGAGGCTCGTTTCGGCTATGGCTACACCTTC.

The V call is TRBV5-1, the J call TRBJ2-1; 10 bases align to TRBD2. This CDR3 has 18 amino acids. V shed 4 bases and J 3 bases; nucleotides not matched to a gene: 13. Germline V gene sequence: CDR1 SGHRS, CDR2 YFSETQ. The DNA for the CDR3 is TGCGCCAGCAGCCCCGTTAAGATTACTAGCGGGGACTACAATGAGCAGTTCTTC. Its protein is CASSPVKITSGDYNEQFF.

The chain has TRBV7-9 and TRBJ2-3; 13 bases fit TRBD2. CDR1 SEHNR and CDR2 FQNEAQ come from the germline V gene (reference sequence). V shed 2 bases, J shed 5 bases, and the junction held 1 base outside the gene matches. There are 15 residues in the CDR3. CDR3 protein: CASSLTSGGGDTQYF. CDR3 DNA sequence: TGTGCCAGCAGCTTAACTAGCGGGGGGGGAGATACGCAGTATTTT.

This clonotype showed up just once. This chain joins TRBV6-2 or TRBV6-3 and TRBJ1-1; 8 nucleotides align to TRBD1. This CDR3 contains 14 residues. J lost 3 bases, V lost 6 bases, and 6 bases had no gene match. Germline V CDR1 and CDR2: MNHEY, SVGEGT. The CDR3 here is CASRRTGRDTEAFF. The DNA for the CDR3 is TGTGCCAGCAGACGGACAGGGCGAGACACTGAAGCTTTCTTT.

The V and J genes are TRBV10-3 and TRBJ1-5; D not certain. From germline, CDR1 is ENHRY and CDR2 SYGVKD. V was trimmed by 0 bases and J by 4 bases, leaving 10 bases between them. The CDR3 extends over 15 amino acids. The CDR3 DNA follows: TGTGCCATCAGTGAGTCAGGGCAAAATAATCAGCCCCAGCATTTT. This translates into CAISESGQNNQPQHF.

This clonotype has only a few counts. J is TRBJ2-5 and V is TRBV4-1; 8 positions agree with TRBD1. The CDR3 sequence is 15 residues long. Losses at the gene ends were 4 bases for V and 4 bases for J; bases not matched to a gene: 8. Germline V lookup: CDR1 MGHRA, CDR2 YSYEKL. CDR3 region: CASSPQTGVRETQYF. The CDR3 DNA is TGCGCCAGCAGCCCCCAGACAGGGGTGCGAGAGACCCAGTACTTC.

The J gene is TRBJ2-1, the V gene TRBV12-3 or TRBV12-4; 8 nucleotides match TRBD2. The CDR3 has 16 residues. V was clipped by 7 bases and J by 7 bases; unmatched bases: 15. CDR3 in amino acids: CASTTTRGGQSNEQFF. In DNA, the CDR3 is TGTGCCAGCACCACTACCCGGGGGGGCCAGTCTAATGAGCAGTTCTTC.

This sequence joins TRBV7-2 and TRBJ2-5, with a possible D match to TRBD2 (5 bases). The DNA end favors TRBJ2-7, so the J call may be wrong. The CDR3 runs to 12 residues. Looked up from germline, CDR1 is SGHTA and CDR2 is FQGNSA. The CDR3 sequence: CAGAGKPYEQYF. The CDR3 DNA sequence: TGTGCCGGCGCCGGGAAACCCTACGAGCAGTACTTC.

V is TRBV6-2 or TRBV6-3 and J is TRBJ1-2, with 8 bases aligning to TRBD1. Germline CDR1 and CDR2: MNHEY and SVGEGT. J lost 8 bases, V lost 0 bases, and 5 bases had no gene match. CDR3 length: 14 residues. CDR3 amino acids: CASSYSTGAGGYTF. The CDR3 DNA follows: TGTGCCAGCAGTTACTCGACAGGGGCGGGCGGCTACACCTTC.

V usage is TRBV29-1 and J usage is TRBJ2-7; weak D call: TRBD2 (8 bases). This CDR3 comprises 14 residues. Germline lookup yields CDR1 SQVTM and CDR2 ANQGSEA. Trimming took 7 bases from V and 0 from J, leaving 16 bases between them. The CDR3 loop reads CSAGGGQSSYEQYF. The CDR3 coding sequence is TGCAGCGCGGGAGGGGGACAGAGCTCCTACGAGCAGTACTTC.

This clonotype has only one observation. The chain links TRBV5-1 to TRBJ2-3, with 9 bases lining up with TRBD1. Germline V lookup: CDR1 SGHRS, CDR2 YFSETQ. This CDR3 comprises 14 residues. Trimming cost V 4 bases and J 5 bases; bases outside gene matches: 5. CDR3 residues: CASSHGTGRDTQYF. In nucleotides, the CDR3 is TGCGCCAGCAGCCATGGGACAGGGCGAGATACGCAGTATTTT.

The chain employs TRBV4-1 and TRBJ2-1; D perhaps matches TRBD1 (5 bases). Germline V gives CDR1 MGHRA, CDR2 YSYEKL. The CDR3 covers 19 residues. With 3 bases removed from V and 7 bases from J, the gap between germline ends came to 28 bases. The CDR3 is CASSQDVLPQGLWWNEQFF. The CDR3 bases are TGCGCCAGCAGCCAGGATGTTCTGCCCCAGGGTCTTTGGTGGAATGAGCAGTTCTTC.

As regards this clonotype: One end of the junction varies from germline; a read error may be responsible. V usage is TRBV7-2 and J usage is TRBJ2-4, with D possibly being TRBD1 (6 bases). CDR3 length equals 16 residues. CDR1 and CDR2 (germline): SGHTA, FQGNSA. The DNA for the CDR3 is TGTGCCAGCAACTTAGTATTGGGGCAGGGGAAAAACATTCAGTACTTC. Translated, it gives CASNLVLGQGKNIQYF.

The chain is built from TRBV24-1 and TRBJ2-1, with 7 bases that match TRBD1. The CDR3 has 17 amino acids. Germline V gives CDR1 KGHDR, CDR2 SFDVKD. J was trimmed by 7 bases and V by 2 bases; bases with no gene match: 13. CDR3 sequence: CATSDSGTESYGNEQFF. CDR3 nucleotides: TGTGCCACCAGTGATTCCGGGACAGAATCCTATGGGAATGAGCAGTTCTTC.

The rearrangement links TRBV20-1 to TRBJ2-1, with TRBD2 matching 11 bases. The CDR3 loop spans 15 amino acids. In germline, CDR1 is DFQATT, CDR2 SNEGSKA (reference sequence). The V gene end was trimmed by 1 base and the J gene end by 8 bases; junction bases not matched to a gene: 7. Written as DNA, the CDR3 is TGCAGTGCTAGAGTTATAGCGGGGGGGCAGGATGAGCAGTTCTTC. It translates to CSARVIAGGQDEQFF.

DNA for the CDR3: TGTGCCAGCAGTTTAAGTAGGAAGGGAGATACGCAGTATTTT. Translation: CASSLSRKGDTQYF. The chain joins TRBV12-3 or TRBV12-4 to TRBJ2-3; D unclear. V was cut by 2 bases and J by 5 bases, with 11 bases left in between. CDR3 length: 14 residues.

The rearrangement joins TRBV20-1 to TRBJ2-3; the match to TRBD1 covers 9 bases. Trimming took 3 bases from V and 4 from J; bases not matched to a gene: 8. Per the germline V gene, CDR1 is DFQATT and CDR2 is SNEGSKA (reference sequence). The CDR3 loop spans 15 amino acids. CDR3: CSASSYRGPPDTQYF. CDR3 DNA: TGCAGTGCTAGTTCCTACAGGGGGCCCCCAGATACGCAGTATTTT.

The rearrangement joins TRBV3-1 to TRBJ2-7, with D tentatively TRBD1 or TRBD2 (5 bases each). CDR3 length: 13 residues. Trimming pared 1 base from V and 8 bases from J, leaving 12 bases between. Germline V gene data show CDR1 as LGHDT and CDR2 as YNNKEL (reference sequence). CDR3 in amino acids: CASSQGRDDKQYF. The CDR3, as DNA: TGTGCCAGCAGCCAAGGTCGGGACGATAAGCAGTACTTC.

The chain links TRBV30 to TRBJ2-7; possibly TRBD1 for D (6 bases). Germline assignment: CDR1 GTSNPN and CDR2 SVGIG (reference sequence). There are 14 residues in the CDR3. V was trimmed by 1 base and J by 2 bases, leaving 12 bases between them. As DNA, the CDR3 is TGTGCCTGGAGTGGACCTAAGGGGGCCTACGAGCAGTACTTC. It is translated as CAWSGPKGAYEQYF.

The CDR3 region is CATSSDYSPLHF. The CDR3 coding sequence is TGTGCCACCAGCAGTGATTATTCACCCCTCCACTTT. This chain joins TRBV15 and TRBJ1-6; D gene uncertain. The CDR3 spans 12 residues. CDR1 is LNHNV, CDR2 YYDKDF, per germline (reference sequence). V was cut by 3 bases and J by 8 bases, with 5 bases left in between.

This clonotype was seen a handful of times. The chain couples TRBV4-3 to TRBJ2-3; TRBD2 might be the D (7 bases). Germline V lookup: CDR1 LGHNA, CDR2 YSLEER. The CDR3 has 15 residues. Trimming removed 1 base from V and 4 bases from J, with 12 bases in between. The DNA of the CDR3 is TGCGCCAGCAGCCAAGCGGGGGGCCTGGCAGATACGCAGTATTTT. Its protein product is CASSQAGGLADTQYF.

A note on this clonotype: A junction boundary mismatches the germline segment, possibly from a read error. The chain couples TRBV6-2 or TRBV6-3 to TRBJ1-2, with D possibly being TRBD1 (6 bases). CDR1 MNHEY and CDR2 SVGEGT come from the germline V gene. The length of the CDR3 is 13 residues. CDR3 loop: CASGYQFDRPYTF. CDR3 DNA: TGTGCCAGCGGTTACCAATTCGACAGGCCGTACACCTTC.